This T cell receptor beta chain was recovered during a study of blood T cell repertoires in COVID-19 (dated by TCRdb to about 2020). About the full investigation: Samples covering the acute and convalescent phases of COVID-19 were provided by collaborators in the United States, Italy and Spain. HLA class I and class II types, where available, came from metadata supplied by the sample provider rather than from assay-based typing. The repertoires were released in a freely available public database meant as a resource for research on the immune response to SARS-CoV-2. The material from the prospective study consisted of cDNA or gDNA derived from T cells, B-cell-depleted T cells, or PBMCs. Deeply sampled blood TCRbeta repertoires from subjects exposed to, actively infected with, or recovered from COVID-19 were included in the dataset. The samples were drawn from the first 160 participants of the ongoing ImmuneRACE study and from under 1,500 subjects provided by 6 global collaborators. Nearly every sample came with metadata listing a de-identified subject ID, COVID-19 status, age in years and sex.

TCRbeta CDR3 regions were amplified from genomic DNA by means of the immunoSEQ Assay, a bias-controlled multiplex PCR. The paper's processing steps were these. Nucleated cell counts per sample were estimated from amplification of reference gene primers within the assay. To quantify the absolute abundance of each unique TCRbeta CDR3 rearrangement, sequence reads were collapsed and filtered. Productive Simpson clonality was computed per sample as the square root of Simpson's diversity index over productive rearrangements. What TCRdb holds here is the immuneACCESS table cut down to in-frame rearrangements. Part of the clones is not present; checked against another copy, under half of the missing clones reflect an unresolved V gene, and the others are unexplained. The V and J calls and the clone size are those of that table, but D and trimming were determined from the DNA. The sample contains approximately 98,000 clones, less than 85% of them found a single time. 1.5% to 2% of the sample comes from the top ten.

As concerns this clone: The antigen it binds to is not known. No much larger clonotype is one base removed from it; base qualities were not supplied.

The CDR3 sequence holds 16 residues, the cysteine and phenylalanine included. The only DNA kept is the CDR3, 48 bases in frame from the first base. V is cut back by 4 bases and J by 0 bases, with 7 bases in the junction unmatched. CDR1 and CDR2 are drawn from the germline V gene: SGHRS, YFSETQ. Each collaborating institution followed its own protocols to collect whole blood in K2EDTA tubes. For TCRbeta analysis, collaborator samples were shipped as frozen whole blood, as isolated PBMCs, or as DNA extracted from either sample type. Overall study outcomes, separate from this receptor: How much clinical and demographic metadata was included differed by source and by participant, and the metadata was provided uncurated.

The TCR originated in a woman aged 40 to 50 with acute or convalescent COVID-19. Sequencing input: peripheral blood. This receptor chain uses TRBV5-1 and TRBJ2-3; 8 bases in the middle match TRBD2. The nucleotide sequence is TGCGCCAGCAGCCGCCAAGCGGGGGACAGCACAGATACGCAGTATTTT. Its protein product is CASSRQAGDSTDTQYF.